This is a list of T cell receptor beta chains from one sample in a study of T cells in tuberculosis. The table came from immunoSEQ multiplex PCR; TCRdb's copy has only in-frame clones and leaves some out. The sample records some 28,000 clones, around 90% being singletons. Sequencing was carried out using PBMCs. The receptor source for this set is a donor under 30 with latent tuberculosis or without tuberculosis infection. The CDR3 runs from the conserved cysteine through the conserved F or W. D genes are given only for firm matches. Some rows mark clone size as missing; the rest say once, few, many or name a class of expanded clone.

d_call j_call v_call cdr3_length clone_size cdr3_nt cdr3_aa
TRBD1 TRBJ1-2 TRBV6-4 15 NA TGTGCCAGCAGTGACACGCCGACAGGGGGCTCTGGCTACACCTTC CASSDTPTGGSGYTF
NA TRBJ2-2 TRBV27 16 NA TGTGCCAGCAGACCCCTCGGGGCAGGGGGGACCGGGGAGCTGTTTTTT CASRPLGAGGTGELFF
TRBD1 TRBJ1-1 TRBV5-1 16 NA TGCGCCAGCAGCTTGGGGCCCCAGGGGGCGAACACTGAAGCTTTCTTT CASSLGPQGANTEAFF
NA TRBJ2-2 TRBV19 14 NA TGTGCCAGTAGTACTCGGACTACCTCCGGGGAGCTGTTTTTT CASSTRTTSGELFF
TRBD1 TRBJ1-5 TRBV13 15 few TGTGCCAGCAGTTCCGGACAGGGAAGCAATCAGCCCCAGCATTTT CASSSGQGSNQPQHF
TRBD2 TRBJ2-1 TRBV6-6 15 NA TGTGCCAGCAGTCTGACTAGCGGCCCTGTCGCTGAGCAGTTCTTC CASSLTSGPVAEQFF
NA TRBJ1-2 TRBV19 14 NA TGTGCCAGTAGTGAACACAGGGCTATCTATGGCTACACCTTC CASSEHRAIYGYTF
NA TRBJ1-6 TRBV7-2 15 NA TGTGCCAGCAGTCCAGGGAAAAACTATAATTCACCCCTCCACTTT CASSPGKNYNSPLHF
NA TRBJ2-7 TRBV21-1 14 NA TGTGCCAGCAGCAAAGGACTAGACGGGGACGAGCAGTACTTC CASSKGLDGDEQYF
NA TRBJ2-7 TRBV10-3 13 medium-sized TGTGCCATCAGTGCCCAGGCACACTACGAGCAGTACTTC CAISAQAHYEQYF
TRBD2 TRBJ2-7 TRBV19 15 NA TGTGCCAGTAGTCCGAAGACTAGCGGGAAGCACGAGCAGTACTTC CASSPKTSGKHEQYF
TRBD2 TRBJ2-1 TRBV7-2 16 few TGTGCCAGCAGCTTAGTTCAGCTAGCGGGGGCCAATGAGCAGTTCTTC CASSLVQLAGANEQFF
NA TRBJ1-3 TRBV28 16 once TGTGCCAGCAGTTTGTGGGCAGCAGGCTCTGGAAACACCATATATTTT CASSLWAAGSGNTIYF
NA TRBJ2-7 TRBV9 14 NA TGTGCCAGCAGCCCCCGGGGGGCCAGCTACGAGCAGTACTTC CASSPRGASYEQYF
NA TRBJ1-3 TRBV4-1 15 NA TGCGCCAGCAGCCAAGAGCCCACCTTTAGCGGTACCATATATTTT CASSQEPTFSGTIYF
NA TRBJ1-5 TRBV18 15 NA TGTGCCAGCTCCTCGCAGGGGAATAGCAATCAGCCCCAGCATTTT CASSSQGNSNQPQHF
NA TRBJ1-1 TRBV27 13 NA TGTGCCAGCAGTACGACATTGAACACTGAAGCTTTCTTT CASSTTLNTEAFF
TRBD1 TRBJ2-7 TRBV5-1 13 NA TGCGCCAGCAGCTTAGACAGGGGGGGAGAGCAGTACTTC CASSLDRGGEQYF
NA TRBJ1-4 TRBV5-6 14 NA TGTGCCAGCAGCGAAAGACTAATTAATGAAAAACTGTTTTTT CASSERLINEKLFF
NA TRBJ2-5 TRBV6-5 15 few TGTGCCAGCAGTACCATGGACGGAGGCCCGCTGACCCAGTACTTC CASSTMDGGPLTQYF
TRBD1 TRBJ2-5 TRBV7-9 16 once TGTGCCAGCAGCCCCCGGACAGGGGATGTAGAAGAGACCCAGTACTTC CASSPRTGDVEETQYF
TRBD2 TRBJ2-5 TRBV28 14 NA TGTGCCACCCGTTTCTTGCGGGGGGGAGAGACCCAGTACTTC CATRFLRGGETQYF
TRBD1 TRBJ1-2 TRBV28 12 NA TGTGCCAGCCGTCACAGGGGAAGCGGCTACACCTTC CASRHRGSGYTF
NA TRBJ1-2 TRBV7-9 14 NA TGTGCCAGCAGCTTATTACAGGACCCTTATGGCTACACCTTC CASSLLQDPYGYTF
NA TRBJ2-3 TRBV25-1 14 once TGTGCCAGCAGTCGGTCAGGGGAAGGAGATACGCAGTATTTT CASSRSGEGDTQYF
TRBD1 TRBJ1-4 TRBV5-1 15 once TGCGCCAGCGGGACAGGGCATTCAACTAATGAAAAACTGTTTTTT CASGTGHSTNEKLFF
NA TRBJ1-5 TRBV19 15 NA TGTGCCAGTAGTATAGATGGACAGATCTACCAGCCCCAGCATTTT CASSIDGQIYQPQHF
NA TRBJ1-4 TRBV21-1 18 NA TGTGCCAGCAGCAAAGTTGGGACAGAAACAACCGATAATGAAAAACTGTTTTTT CASSKVGTETTDNEKLFF
NA TRBJ1-4 TRBV5-1 15 NA TGCGCCAGTAAAACTCGAACAGGGCCGAATGAAAAACTGTTTTTT CASKTRTGPNEKLFF
NA TRBJ1-6 TRBV5-5 17 NA TGTGCCAGCAGCTTGACAGGGTCACTTCTCTATAATTCACCCCTCCACTTT CASSLTGSLLYNSPLHF
NA TRBJ2-2 TRBV12-5 17 NA TGTGCTAGTGGTTTGTCCCCTGGGGGGGCAAAAACCGGGGAGCTGTTTTTT CASGLSPGGAKTGELFF
TRBD2 TRBJ2-7 TRBV7-6 16 NA TGTGCCAGCAGCTTAGCCCCTAGATTACGGGGGGGCGAGCAGTACTTC CASSLAPRLRGGEQYF
NA TRBJ2-5 TRBV5-1 16 NA TGCGCCAGCAGCTATACCACCCGGGGAGACCAAGAGACCCAGTACTTC CASSYTTRGDQETQYF
NA TRBJ1-3 TRBV2 14 NA TGTGCCAGCAGTGGTTGGAGATCTGGAAACACCATATATTTT CASSGWRSGNTIYF
TRBD1 TRBJ1-2 TRBV6-5 14 NA TGTGCCAGCAGTGCCGGGACAGCTAGTTATGGCTACACCTTC CASSAGTASYGYTF
NA TRBJ2-1 TRBV18 15 NA TGTGCCAGCTCACCACGACAGGTCAAGGACAATGAGCAGTTCTTC CASSPRQVKDNEQFF
TRBD1 TRBJ1-2 TRBV5-4 13 NA TGTGCCAGCAGTTACGACAGGGCCTCTGGCTACACCTTC CASSYDRASGYTF
NA TRBJ1-4 TRBV19 14 NA TGTGCCAGTAGTATGTCGGTTACTAATGAAAAACTGTTTTTT CASSMSVTNEKLFF
NA TRBJ2-7 TRBV10-3 14 NA TGTGCCATCAGTGAGTCGGGTCGGGCCTACGAGCAGTACTTC CAISESGRAYEQYF
TRBD1 TRBJ1-2 TRBV11-2 14 NA TGTGCCAGCAGCTCCGACAGGGGTCAACTGGCCTACACCTTC CASSSDRGQLAYTF
NA TRBJ2-1 TRBV7-3 13 NA TGTGCCAGCAGCCAGACTAGTCCCAATGAGCAGTTCTTC CASSQTSPNEQFF
TRBD1 TRBJ1-1 TRBV18 16 NA TGTGCCAGCTCGGGTGGGACAGGCCTCCGGGGCACTGAAGCTTTCTTT CASSGGTGLRGTEAFF
NA TRBJ1-2 TRBV7-9 15 few TGTGCCAGCAGCCCACCGAGTATCAGGGCCTATGGCTACACCTTC CASSPPSIRAYGYTF
TRBD2 TRBJ2-2 TRBV27 16 once TGTGCCAGCAGTTTAATAGCGGGGGGTTACACCGGGGAGCTGTTTTTT CASSLIAGGYTGELFF
NA TRBJ2-6 TRBV27 17 NA TGTGCCAGCAGTTTCCTAGAAAAGGTCTCTGGGGCCAACGTCCTGACTTTC CASSFLEKVSGANVLTF
TRBD1 TRBJ1-2 TRBV13 16 NA TGTGCCAGCAGCCGGACAGGGGGACCATCTAACTATGGCTACACCTTC CASSRTGGPSNYGYTF
TRBD2 TRBJ2-5 TRBV9 15 NA TGTGCCAGCAGCTCCGGGACTAGCGGACAAGAGACCCAGTACTTC CASSSGTSGQETQYF
TRBD2 TRBJ2-3 TRBV28 16 once TGTGCCAGCAGTTCCCCTGCTAGCGGGGATCTAGATACGCAGTATTTT CASSSPASGDLDTQYF
TRBD1 TRBJ1-2 TRBV2 14 NA TGTGCCAGCAGTGGAGTAACAGGGGCTTATGGCTACACCTTC CASSGVTGAYGYTF
TRBD1 TRBJ2-1 TRBV4-3 15 NA TGCGCCAGCAGCCAGTTGACAGGGGCCTCGGATGAGCAGTTCTTC CASSQLTGASDEQFF
TRBD1 TRBJ1-1 TRBV10-3 14 once TGTGCCGTTAACCCAGGACAGGGGAACACTGAAGCTTTCTTT CAVNPGQGNTEAFF
NA TRBJ1-4 TRBV6-6 13 NA TGTGCCAGCAGACTGGTGGCTAATGAAAAACTGTTTTTT CASRLVANEKLFF